This is a list of T cell receptor beta chains from one sample in a study of lymphopenia after photon versus proton radiotherapy. The protocol was immunoSEQ multiplex PCR, while the TCRdb copy is restricted to in-frame clones and leaves out a portion. Among approximately 30,000 clones listed, roughly 94% were seen once. The sample here was peripheral blood, taken from a patient treated with photon-based radiotherapy. The receptor set was obtained from a woman aged 50 to 60 with cholangiocarcinoma. The CDR3 runs from the conserved cysteine through the conserved F or W. The order of the fields is J gene, D gene, V gene, CDR3 length, CDR3 protein. The D gene is left open where the match is weak.

TRBJ1-2	.	TRBV6-5	14	CASSPDGSNYGYTF
TRBJ1-2	.	TRBV5-6	11	CASSLYAGYTF
TRBJ1-5	.	TRBV7-2	11	CASSLGGPQHF
TRBJ1-2	.	TRBV9	12	CASSSGARGYTF
TRBJ1-5	.	TRBV10-3	13	CAIRGQVGEPQHF
TRBJ1-1	.	TRBV7-2	11	CASSRGAKAFF
TRBJ1-1	.	TRBV27	17	CASSLIRTAYMNTEAFF
TRBJ2-2	TRBD1	TRBV11-3	15	CASSSQTGLTGELFF
TRBJ1-1	.	TRBV5-1	14	CASSLGTVNTEAFF
TRBJ2-1	TRBD1	TRBV2	14	CASSRDRDYNEQFF
TRBJ2-1	.	TRBV9	17	CASSDPWGRGIYNEQFF
TRBJ1-6	.	TRBV25-1	15	CASSEAGSEASPLHF
TRBJ1-4	.	TRBV7-2	13	CASSLGPNEKLFF
TRBJ2-3	.	TRBV6-5	12	CASSLVRGTQYF
TRBJ2-7	TRBD1	TRBV6-1	13	CASSEVEQGMDYF
TRBJ1-1	.	TRBV7-2	13	CASLLQRNTEAFF
TRBJ1-5	.	TRBV7-8	13	CASSSAFYQPQHF
TRBJ1-2	TRBD1	TRBV6-5	13	CASRETGNYGYTF
TRBJ1-1	.	TRBV7-2	13	CASSPQQGTEAFF
TRBJ2-7	TRBD1	TRBV25-1	14	CASRAGQGIHEQYF
TRBJ1-4	.	TRBV7-2	15	CASSPQGFTNEKLFF
TRBJ2-4	TRBD1	TRBV18	14	CASSSTGTENIQYF
TRBJ1-2	.	TRBV7-2	13	CASSFGGIYGYTF
TRBJ1-4	.	TRBV4-3	17	CASSQDSLVFTDEKLFF
TRBJ1-6	TRBD1	TRBV5-1	17	CASSLAGGLNLNSPLHF
TRBJ1-3	.	TRBV9	15	CASSVTGDSGNTIYF
TRBJ1-5	TRBD1	TRBV10-3	13	CAITGAGDQPQHF
TRBJ1-1	.	TRBV19	15	CASRDPLGGATEAFF
TRBJ1-3	.	TRBV19	15	CASRTIGSSGNTIYF
TRBJ1-5	.	TRBV6-1	13	CASSSVVNQPQHF
TRBJ1-2	.	TRBV29-1	13	CSVDPGRGYGYTF
TRBJ2-1	TRBD2	TRBV6-5	14	CASRPGGAFNEQFF
TRBJ1-1	TRBD1	TRBV7-8	14	CASSVTGVNTEAFF
TRBJ1-5	TRBD1	TRBV11-3	19	CASSFRGHRDRGHDQPQHF
TRBJ1-5	.	TRBV7-2	15	CASSLSQGSNQPQHF
TRBJ2-1	TRBD1	TRBV11-3	16	CASSPAGTGGYNEQFF
TRBJ2-1	.	TRBV7-2	14	CASSLSSEDNEQFF
TRBJ1-1	.	TRBV25-1	15	CASSRGLGVGTEAFF
TRBJ1-5	TRBD1	TRBV29-1	16	CSVSDRDLYSNQPQHF
TRBJ2-7	TRBD1	TRBV6-5	14	CASSYRDRGYEQYF
TRBJ1-3	TRBD1	TRBV29-1	14	CSVGDRGLGNTIYF
TRBJ2-2	TRBD1	TRBV29-1	16	CSVGVGQGANTGELFF
TRBJ1-5	.	TRBV6-5	15	CASSYSPDRNQPQHF
TRBJ2-1	.	TRBV15	17	CATSSPSTGSSYNEQFF
TRBJ2-1	.	TRBV7-9	13	CASRGRGWNEQFF